The present T cell receptor (beta chain) was sequenced within a study of T-cell reconstitution after alpha-beta-depleted transplantation in children. The study, taken as a whole, reports: About two months after transplant, alpha-beta T cells reportedly came from several hundred expanded graft clones.

This clonotype was observed many times. The antigen is not known. There are 16 residues in the CDR3. V lost 5 bases and J lost 8, with 22 bases in between. Unique molecular identifiers featured in how the TCRbeta library was prepared. A single record per CDR3 protein comes from TCRdb applying MiXCR to the PCR reads. Among about 980,000 distinct CDR3 sequences listed, roughly 29% were seen once. The sequence was obtained from a boy in the first two years of life who had a stem cell transplant for SCID, so the T cells may come from the graft donor. This chain joins TRBV12-3 or TRBV12-4 and TRBJ2-4; no clear D gene. Sequenced here: PBMCs, mostly from graft donor cells, sampled 360 days after TCRalphabeta/CD19-depleted stem cell transplant. This CDR3 reads CASSPFFDPGQDIQYF. CDR3 nucleotide sequence: TGTGCCAGCAGTCCGTTTTTCGACCCGGGTCAGGACATTCAGTACTTC.